This T cell receptor beta chain was captured by sequencing in a study of blood T cell repertoires in COVID-19. Across the study: Samples taken during acute and convalescent COVID-19 were collected in the United States, Italy and Spain. The cDNA or gDNA used as material had been derived from T cells, B-cell-depleted T cells, or PBMCs.

Each participant's cohort was designated according to participant-reported clinical history. Authors' analysis steps: Cell counts per sample came from amplifying reference gene primers. Clones were read by immunoSEQ multiplex PCR, and TCRdb kept only the in-frame ones, dropping some. V and J calls and clone size come straight from that table; D and trimming were deduced from the DNA. The sample lists fewer than 350,000 clones; approximately 90% were seen once. The germline CDR1 and CDR2 sequences are KGHDR and SFDVKD. The CDR3 sequence is 15 residues long. Trimming removed 5 bases from V and 6 bases from J; junction bases left unmatched: 8.

Sequencing was done on a sample of PBMCs or T cells enriched from blood (not recorded which). This chain connects TRBV24-1 to TRBJ2-2; TRBD2 matches 7 bases. The origin of this receptor is a woman aged 40 to 49 with acute COVID-19. The chain's CDR3 is CATSGSGTTAGELFF. The CDR3 nucleotides are TGTGCCACCAGTGGATCCGGGACTACCGCCGGGGAGCTGTTTTTT.